A single T cell receptor beta chain is shown here with its context. This record belongs to a study of blood T cell repertoires in COVID-19. Study at large: There were acute and convalescent COVID-19 samples, and they came from the United States, Italy and Spain.

The CDR3 length is 15 residues. V lost 2 bases to trimming and J lost 0 bases, with 11 bases between them. The germline V gene has CDR1 SGHTA and CDR2 FQGNSA. Here immunoSEQ multiplex PCR was the method, and the copy in TCRdb shows in-frame clones only, minus some. The data contain about 150,000 clones, 60% to 85% of them seen just once; the ten biggest clones take up about 1.8%. Sequencing was done on a sample of peripheral blood. The V gene is TRBV7-2, the J gene TRBJ2-7; D gene ambiguous. The TCR originated in an older man with acute or convalescent COVID-19. The CDR3 spells CASSLTVGSSYEQYF. Here the CDR3 DNA reads TGTGCCAGCAGCTTAACTGTTGGTAGCTCCTACGAGCAGTACTTC.